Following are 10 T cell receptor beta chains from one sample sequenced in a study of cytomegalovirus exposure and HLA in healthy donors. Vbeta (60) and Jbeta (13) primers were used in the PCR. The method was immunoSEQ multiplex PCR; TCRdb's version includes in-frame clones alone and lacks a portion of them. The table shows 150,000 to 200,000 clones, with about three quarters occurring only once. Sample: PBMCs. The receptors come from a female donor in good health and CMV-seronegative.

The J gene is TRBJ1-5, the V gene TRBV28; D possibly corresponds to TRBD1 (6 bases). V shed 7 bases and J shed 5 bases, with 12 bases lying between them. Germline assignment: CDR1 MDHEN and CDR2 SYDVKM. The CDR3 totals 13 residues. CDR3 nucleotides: TGTGCCAGCATAGAAGGGGGTGATCAGCCCCAGCATTTT. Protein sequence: CASIEGGDQPQHF.

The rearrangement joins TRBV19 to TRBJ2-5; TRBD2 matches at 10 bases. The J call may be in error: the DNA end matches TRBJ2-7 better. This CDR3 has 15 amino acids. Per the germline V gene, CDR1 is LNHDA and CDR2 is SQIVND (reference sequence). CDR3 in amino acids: CASSMASGSSYEQYF. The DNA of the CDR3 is TGTGCCAGTAGTATGGCTAGCGGGAGCTCCTACGAGCAGTACTTC.

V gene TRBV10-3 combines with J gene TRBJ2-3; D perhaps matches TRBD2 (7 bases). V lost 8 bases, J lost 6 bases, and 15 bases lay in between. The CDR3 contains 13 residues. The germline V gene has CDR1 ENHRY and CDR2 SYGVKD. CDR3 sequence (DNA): TGTGCCATCGGGGGGGGGCCGATGGATACGCAGTATTTT. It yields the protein CAIGGGPMDTQYF.

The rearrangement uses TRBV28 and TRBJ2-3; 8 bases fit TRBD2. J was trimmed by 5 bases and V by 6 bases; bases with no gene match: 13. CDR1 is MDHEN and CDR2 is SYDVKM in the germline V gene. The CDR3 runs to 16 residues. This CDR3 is CASRTGGGTIGDTQYF. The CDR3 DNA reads TGTGCCAGCAGAACCGGGGGGGGCACAATAGGAGATACGCAGTATTTT.

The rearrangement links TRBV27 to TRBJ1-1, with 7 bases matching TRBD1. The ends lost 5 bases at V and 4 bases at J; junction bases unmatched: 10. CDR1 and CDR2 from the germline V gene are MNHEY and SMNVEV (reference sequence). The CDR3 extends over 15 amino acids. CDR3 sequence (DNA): TGTGCCAGCAGTCCGCCTTACAGGGGTGTCACTGAAGCTTTCTTT. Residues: CASSPPYRGVTEAFF.

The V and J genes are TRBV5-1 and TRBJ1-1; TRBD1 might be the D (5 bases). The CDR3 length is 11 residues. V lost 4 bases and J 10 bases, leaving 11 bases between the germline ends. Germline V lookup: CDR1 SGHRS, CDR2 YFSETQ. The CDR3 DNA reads TGCGCCAGCAGCGGAGGGGTGGGAGCTTTCTTT. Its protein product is CASSGGVGAFF.

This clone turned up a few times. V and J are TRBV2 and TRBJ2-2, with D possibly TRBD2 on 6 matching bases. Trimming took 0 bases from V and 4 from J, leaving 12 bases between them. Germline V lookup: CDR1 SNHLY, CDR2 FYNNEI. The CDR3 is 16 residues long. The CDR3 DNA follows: TGTGCCAGCAGTGAAGCGGGGGGTAGAGGCACCGGGGAGCTGTTTTTT. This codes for CASSEAGGRGTGELFF.

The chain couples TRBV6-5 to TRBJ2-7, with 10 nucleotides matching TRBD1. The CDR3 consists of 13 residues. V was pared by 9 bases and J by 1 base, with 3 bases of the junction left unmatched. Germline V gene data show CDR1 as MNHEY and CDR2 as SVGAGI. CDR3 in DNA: TGTGCCAGTGGACAGGGGGAGTCCTACGAGCAGTACTTC. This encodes CASGQGESYEQYF.

The CDR3 protein is CASSLGFDRVAYNEQFF. The DNA of the CDR3 is TGTGCCAGCAGCTTAGGGTTCGACAGGGTCGCCTACAATGAGCAGTTCTTC. This chain joins TRBV7-2 and TRBJ2-1, with TRBD1 matching over 7 bases. The CDR3 loop spans 17 amino acids. The junction had 8 bases not matched to a gene; V was cut back by 1 base and J by 2 bases. Germline V gene sequence: CDR1 SGHTA, CDR2 FQGNSA.

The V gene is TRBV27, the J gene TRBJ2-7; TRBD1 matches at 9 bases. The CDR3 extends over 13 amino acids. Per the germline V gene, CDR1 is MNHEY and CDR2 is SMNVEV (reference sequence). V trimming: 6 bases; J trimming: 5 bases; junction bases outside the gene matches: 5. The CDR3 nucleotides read TGTGCCAGCAGCCCCGGGACAGGGAACGAGCAGTACTTC. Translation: CASSPGTGNEQYF.